This passage covers 15 T cell receptor beta chains from one sample sequenced in a study of cytomegalovirus exposure and HLA in healthy donors. PCR primers comprised 60 Vbeta and 13 Jbeta primers. This table comes from immunoSEQ multiplex PCR, and its TCRdb copy is limited to in-frame clones, with some not included. In all, the sample yields about 140,000 clones. The sequencing input was PBMCs. Receptors were obtained from a woman between 18 and 30 years old in good health and CMV-seronegative.

This chain links TRBV4-1 with TRBJ2-1; D call uncertain. V gave up 5 bases and J gave up 0 bases, with 11 bases separating them. In germline, CDR1 is MGHRA, CDR2 YSYEKL. This CDR3 region has 15 residues. CDR3 nucleotide sequence: TGCGCCAGCAGCTTAGCCCCGGACTCCTACAATGAGCAGTTCTTC. This encodes CASSLAPDSYNEQFF.

This sequence joins TRBV7-6 and TRBJ2-7; TRBD2 agrees at 9 bases. The V gene end was trimmed by 5 bases and the J gene end by 10 bases; junction bases not matched to a gene: 9. Germline V gene sequence: CDR1 SGHVS, CDR2 FNYEAQ. The CDR3 sequence is 13 residues long. CDR3 protein: CASSRLAESLQYF. The CDR3 DNA follows: TGTGCCAGCAGCCGACTAGCGGAGTCCTTACAGTACTTC. Complete variable domain (other parts from reference TRBV7-6 and TRBJ2-7): GAGVSQSPRYKVTKRGQDVALRCDPISGHVSLYWYRQALGQGPEFLTYFNYEAQQDKSGLPNDRFSAERPEGSISTLTIQRTEQRDSAMYRCASSRLAESLQYFGPGTRLTVT.

The chain employs TRBV9 and TRBJ1-1; no definite D call. Germline V gene data show CDR1 as SGDLS and CDR2 as YYNGEE. V lost 3 bases to trimming and J lost 5 bases, with 11 bases between them. The CDR3 is 13 amino acids. For the CDR3, the DNA is TGTGCCAGCAGCGCTGTGGCCGGGACTGAAGCTTTCTTT. This encodes CASSAVAGTEAFF.

The chain employs TRBV6-4 and TRBJ2-1; D is possibly TRBD1 (6 bases). The germline CDR1 and CDR2 sequences are MRHNA and SNTAGT. The V end was cut by 4 bases, the J end by 2 bases, with 12 bases between. The CDR3 is 15 residues long. Here the CDR3 reads CASSADRQPYNEQFF. Written as DNA, the CDR3 is TGTGCCAGCAGTGCCGACAGGCAACCCTACAATGAGCAGTTCTTC.

This chain connects TRBV5-1 to TRBJ1-2; 7 bases are shared with TRBD1. CDR1 and CDR2 from the germline V gene are SGHRS and YFSETQ. The CDR3 has 12 amino acids. The J segment lost 8 bases and the V segment lost 4 bases, leaving 5 bases of the junction unmatched. In nucleotides, the CDR3 is TGCGCCAGCAGCCTGGGACAGCTCGGCTACACCTTC. This encodes CASSLGQLGYTF.

The rearrangement joins TRBV28 to TRBJ2-2; 10 bases align to TRBD2. The CDR3 extends over 16 amino acids. Germline values: CDR1 MDHEN, CDR2 SYDVKM. Trimming at V came to 6 bases and at J to 3 bases, leaving 7 bases not matched to a gene. CDR3 coding DNA: TGTGCCAGCAGGACAGAAGCGGGAGGGCACACCGGGGAGCTGTTTTTT. Its protein product is CASRTEAGGHTGELFF.

This chain connects TRBV7-9 to TRBJ1-1; D remains unclear. Looked up from germline, CDR1 is SEHNR and CDR2 is FQNEAQ (reference sequence). Deletions cut 4 bases from V and 3 bases from J, with 9 bases between. The CDR3 is 13 residues long. This CDR3 reads CASSSARDTEAFF. CDR3 DNA: TGTGCCAGCAGCTCCGCGAGGGACACTGAAGCTTTCTTT.

The gene calls are TRBV18 and TRBJ2-7; perhaps TRBD1 as D (6 bases). This CDR3 has 13 amino acids. Germline-derived CDR1 and CDR2 are KGHSH and LQKENI. Trimming stripped 4 bases from V and 3 bases from J, with 10 bases between. CDR3: CASSRDTFYEQYV. DNA for the CDR3: TGTGCCAGCTCACGGGACACTTTCTACGAGCAGTACGTC.

V gene TRBV7-2 combines with J gene TRBJ1-3, with D tentatively TRBD1 (5 bases). In germline, CDR1 is SGHTA, CDR2 FQGNSA. The CDR3 extends over 13 amino acids. Deletions cut 5 bases from V and 10 bases from J, with 15 bases between. In DNA form, the CDR3 reads TGTGCCAGCAGCCCGCCGGGACTCTCGACCATATATTTT. Its translation: CASSPPGLSTIYF. Variable domain in full (rest from reference TRBV7-2 and TRBJ1-3): GAGVSQSPSNKVTEKGKDVELRCDPISGHTALYWYRQSLGQGLEFLIYFQGNSAPDKSGLPSDRFSAERTGGSVSTLTIQRTQQEDSAVYLCASSPPGLSTIYFGEGSWLTVV.

The chain employs TRBV7-8 and TRBJ2-2; D not resolved. Germline V lookup: CDR1 SGHVS, CDR2 FQNEAQ. The CDR3 consists of 17 residues. V dropped 0 bases and J dropped 2 bases, with 13 bases sitting between them. The CDR3 spells CASSLAVGNTNTGELFF. The CDR3 DNA reads TGTGCCAGCAGCTTAGCCGTTGGTAACACAAACACCGGGGAGCTGTTTTTT. Looking up the rest from reference TRBV7-8 and TRBJ2-2 gives the full variable domain: GAGVSQSPRYKVAKRGQDVALRCDPISGHVSLFWYQQALGQGPEFLTYFQNEAQLDKSGLPSDRFFAERPEGSVSTLKIQRTQQEDSAVYLCASSLAVGNTNTGELFFGEGSRLTVL.

The chain is built from TRBV7-9 and TRBJ2-5; 10 nucleotides line up with TRBD1. CDR1 and CDR2 (germline): SEHNR, FQNEAQ (reference sequence). This CDR3 is built from 15 residues. V gave up 4 bases and J gave up 5 bases; unmatched junction bases: 7. CDR3 bases: TGTGCCAGCAGCTCCCGACAGGGGGCAGGGGAGACCCAGTACTTC. Its protein is CASSSRQGAGETQYF.

The chain links TRBV2 to TRBJ1-2; D call uncertain. Between the trimmed V and J ends, which lost 6 bases and 4 bases, there was a span of 15 bases. Germline loops: CDR1 SNHLY, CDR2 FYNNEI. CDR3 length equals 14 residues. CDR3 protein: CASRSGTIFYGYTF. CDR3 sequence (DNA): TGTGCCAGCAGATCAGGCACAATCTTCTATGGCTACACCTTC.

V usage is TRBV6-5 and J usage is TRBJ2-5, with a tentative D call TRBD1 (5 bases). Between the trimmed V and J ends, which lost 7 bases and 2 bases, there was a span of 11 bases. The length of the CDR3 is 13 residues. In germline, CDR1 is MNHEY, CDR2 SVGAGI. The CDR3 region is CASKNTGQETQYF. The CDR3 nucleotides are TGTGCCAGCAAAAACACAGGTCAAGAGACCCAGTACTTC.

The J gene is TRBJ1-2, the V gene TRBV28, with 10 bases that match TRBD1. In germline, CDR1 is MDHEN, CDR2 SYDVKM. The CDR3 spans 14 residues. Unmatched junction bases numbered 6, after V lost 2 bases and J lost 9 bases. The CDR3 DNA reads as TGTGCCAGCAGTTTACCGGGACAGGGGCGGCGCTACACCTTC. It encodes CASSLPGQGRRYTF.

As for this clone: The identical CDR3 is also encoded by other nucleotide sequences in the sample. The chain couples TRBV7-2 to TRBJ1-2; maybe TRBD1 (5 bases). CDR1 is SGHTA, CDR2 FQGNSA, per germline. With 5 bases removed from V and 5 bases from J, the gap between germline ends came to 9 bases. CDR3 length: 12 residues. For the CDR3, the DNA is TGTGCCAGCAGCCCCCAGGGATATGGCTACACCTTC. Encoded protein: CASSPQGYGYTF.